This TCR beta chain was documented in a study of regulatory T cells in long-lasting Graves disease. Study-level points and caveats: The researchers studied only peripheral blood, not thyroid tissue.

Time point defined: newly diagnosed GD, antithyroid drugs for less than 3 months. Construction of the TCR library relied on RNA isolated from PBMCs. There are 15 residues in the CDR3. V was pared by 5 bases and J by 4 bases, with 15 bases between. Germline loops: CDR1 SGHTA, CDR2 FQGNSA. In its sample, this clonotype was seen many times. Its antigen remains unknown. The TCR beta library used iRepertoire HTBI primers with Arm-PCR amplification of CDR3. TCRdb used MiXCR to reprocess the multiplex PCR reads, holding one entry per CDR3 protein. The table lists 440,000 or so distinct CDR3 sequences, 15% of them singletons. This sample also belongs to another study, concerning T cells in Graves' hyperthyroidism and ophthalmopathy. That paper notes: HTBI primers were the set used in a first-round RT-PCR of the TCR CDR3.

The sequencing used peripheral blood mononuclear cells (PBMCs), collected at new diagnosis, from a patient treated with antithyroid drugs. The TCR originated in a young woman with Graves disease. The genes are TRBV7-2 and TRBJ2-1, with D possibly TRBD2 on 6 matching bases. Here the CDR3 reads CASSPWGEPYNEQFF. Here the CDR3 DNA reads TGTGCCAGCAGCCCATGGGGGGAACCATACAATGAGCAGTTCTTC.